One sample yielded the 26 T cell receptor beta chains listed below, sequenced in a study of cytomegalovirus exposure and HLA in healthy donors. PCR was performed using 60 Vbeta and 13 Jbeta primers. Data came from immunoSEQ multiplex PCR; TCRdb stores just in-frame clones and leaves some out. This table has over 60,000 clones, 70% to 75% appearing once. Sequenced material: PBMCs. These receptors all stem from a woman in her twenties or thirties in good health and CMV-seronegative.

The rearrangement uses TRBV11-2 and TRBJ2-7, with no clear D. The CDR3 is made up of 11 amino acids. Germline CDR1 is SGHAT and CDR2 is FQNNGV. V was clipped by 0 bases and J by 9 bases, with 6 bases between them. The CDR3 region has the DNA TGTGCCAGCAGCTTAGATCCGTGGCAGTACTTC. As protein: CASSLDPWQYF.

The chain uses TRBV7-8 and TRBJ2-1; 12 nucleotides match TRBD2. The CDR3 contains 15 residues. J lost 8 bases, V lost 4 bases, and 6 bases had no gene match. Per the germline V gene, CDR1 is SGHVS and CDR2 is FQNEAQ. The CDR3, as DNA: TGTGCCAGCAGCTCAAGACTAGCGGGAGAAGATGAGCAGTTCTTC. Its protein product is CASSSRLAGEDEQFF.

V usage is TRBV5-1 and J usage is TRBJ1-2, with D uncertain. The CDR3 totals 15 residues. CDR1 and CDR2 from the germline V gene are SGHRS and YFSETQ. Trimming took off 6 bases at V and 0 bases at J, with 15 bases between the two ends. This CDR3 reads CASNAGAQPNYGYTF. In DNA form, the CDR3 reads TGCGCCAGCAACGCCGGAGCCCAACCTAACTATGGCTACACCTTC.

This chain connects TRBV11-3 to TRBJ2-3, with TRBD2 identical over 8 bases. The length of the CDR3 is 16 residues. The V and J ends lost 6 bases and 0 bases, in that order; junction bases with no gene match: 8. Germline values: CDR1 SGHNT, CDR2 YENEEA. The CDR3: CASSRGLAASTDTQYF. As DNA, the CDR3 is TGTGCCAGCAGTCGCGGACTAGCAGCTAGCACAGATACGCAGTATTTT.

The chain is built from TRBV5-1 and TRBJ1-3, with TRBD1 matching over 8 bases. Germline V lookup: CDR1 SGHRS, CDR2 YFSETQ. Germline trimming cut 0 bases from V and 4 bases from J; bases unmatched to any gene: 3. This CDR3 has 15 residues. The CDR3 loop reads CASSLGTGIGNTIYF. CDR3 sequence (DNA): TGCGCCAGCAGCTTGGGGACAGGGATCGGAAACACCATATATTTT.

This chain uses TRBV7-9 with TRBJ1-5; 7 positions match TRBD1. Germline V lookup: CDR1 SEHNR, CDR2 FQNEAQ (reference sequence). V gave up 2 bases and J gave up 5 bases; unmatched junction bases: 12. The CDR3 length is 17 residues. CDR3 sequence: CASSLSAGTVDDQPQHF. Written as DNA, the CDR3 is TGTGCCAGCAGCTTATCTGCCGGGACAGTTGATGATCAGCCCCAGCATTTT.

This chain connects TRBV27 to TRBJ2-7; 8 nucleotides agree with TRBD2. The V gene end was trimmed by 3 bases and the J gene end by 6 bases; junction bases not matched to a gene: 10. The CDR3 runs 15 residues. Germline V lookup: CDR1 MNHEY, CDR2 SMNVEV (reference sequence). CDR3 in DNA: TGTGCCAGCAGTTTTGGGCAGGTCAGCGGGGGCGAGCAGTACTTC. It yields the protein CASSFGQVSGGEQYF.

This chain uses TRBV7-6 with TRBJ2-5; 7 nucleotides line up with TRBD1. The CDR3 sequence is 16 residues long. Germline V gene sequence: CDR1 SGHVS, CDR2 FNYEAQ. The J segment lost 5 bases and the V segment lost 4 bases, leaving 13 bases of the junction unmatched. The CDR3 sequence is CASSSQKLTGYETQYF. The CDR3 DNA reads TGTGCCAGCAGCTCCCAGAAATTGACAGGGTACGAGACCCAGTACTTC.

This clone showed up just a few times. Other DNA sequences in this specimen translate into the identical CDR3. CDR3 in amino acids: CSVFLEGETAYEQYF. DNA for the CDR3: TGCAGCGTTTTTCTGGAGGGAGAAACGGCCTACGAGCAGTACTTC. The chain links TRBV29-1 to TRBJ2-7; TRBD2 is a possible D gene (6 bases). Germline V gene data show CDR1 as SQVTM and CDR2 as ANQGSEA. This CDR3 region has 15 residues. V was clipped by 5 bases and J by 2 bases, with 19 bases between them.

The chain uses TRBV29-1 and TRBJ2-1; D gene ambiguous. CDR1 is SQVTM and CDR2 is ANQGSEA in the germline V gene. Trimming left V 4 bases short and J 2 bases short, with 9 bases between. The CDR3 spans 13 residues. CDR3 coding DNA: TGCAGCGTTGCAATAAGCACCTACAATGAGCAGTTCTTC. Protein sequence: CSVAISTYNEQFF.

The chain joins TRBV7-9 to TRBJ2-3; 10 bases match TRBD2. The ends lost 1 base at V and 3 bases at J; junction bases unmatched: 4. This CDR3 is 16 amino acids long. From germline, CDR1 is SEHNR and CDR2 FQNEAQ (reference sequence). The CDR3 here is CASSLELAGETDTQYF. CDR3 DNA: TGTGCCAGCAGCTTAGAGCTAGCGGGAGAGACAGATACGCAGTATTTT. Complete variable domain (other parts from reference TRBV7-9 and TRBJ2-3): DTGVSQNPRHKITKRGQNVTFRCDPISEHNRLYWYRQTLGQGPEFLTYFQNEAQLEKSRLLSDRFSAERPKGSFSTLEIQRTEQGDSAMYLCASSLELAGETDTQYFGPGTRLTVL.

The chain joins TRBV28 to TRBJ2-7; 12 bases match TRBD2. The V gene end was trimmed by 3 bases and the J gene end by 5 bases; junction bases not matched to a gene: 5. Germline CDR1 is MDHEN and CDR2 is SYDVKM. The CDR3 spans 15 residues. The CDR3 is CASSFVLAGGDEQYF. CDR3 in DNA: TGTGCCAGCAGTTTTGTACTAGCGGGAGGTGACGAGCAGTACTTC.

The chain has TRBV5-1 and TRBJ2-5; 10 positions match TRBD2. Germline loops: CDR1 SGHRS, CDR2 YFSETQ. The length of the CDR3 is 15 residues. After removal of 4 bases from V and 2 bases from J, the junction contained 5 bases not matched to a gene. As DNA, the CDR3 is TGCGCCAGCAGCCTAAGGGGACTAGCGCAAGAGACCCAGTACTTC. Translating gives CASSLRGLAQETQYF.

This clone was seen a few times. The CDR3 DNA sequence: TGTGCCAGCAGTCACGACAGTTACCTTAACTATGGCTACACCTTC. Protein product: CASSHDSYLNYGYTF. V is TRBV27 and J is TRBJ1-2; a possible D gene is TRBD1 (5 bases). Germline V gives CDR1 MNHEY, CDR2 SMNVEV (reference sequence). CDR3 size: 15 residues. Trimming cost V 5 bases and J 1 base, with 14 bases left between them.

The chain recombines TRBV2 with TRBJ1-5; 8 positions agree with TRBD1. Germline V CDR1 and CDR2: SNHLY, FYNNEI. The CDR3 runs to 16 residues. V was pared by 0 bases and J by 0 bases, with 1 base of the junction left unmatched. As DNA, the CDR3 is TGTGCCAGCAGTGAAGCGGGACAGGCTAGCAATCAGCCCCAGCATTTT. It yields the protein CASSEAGQASNQPQHF.

The V gene is TRBV29-1, the J gene TRBJ2-4; 8 bases agree with TRBD1. The CDR3 covers 13 residues. Germline V gene data show CDR1 as SQVTM and CDR2 as ANQGSEA. V lost 8 bases, J lost 6 bases, and 9 bases stayed unmatched. CDR3 nucleotides: TGCAGCTACTCAGGGGGCGTTGGAAACATTCAGTACTTC. Protein: CSYSGGVGNIQYF.

This clone was seen a few times. This rearrangement joins TRBV9 to TRBJ2-2, with 7 bases matching TRBD1. The CDR3 runs to 17 residues. Trimming removed 0 bases from V and 6 bases from J; junction bases left unmatched: 11. The germline V gene has CDR1 SGDLS and CDR2 YYNGEE. CDR3 in amino acids: CASSVAVNRGVAGELFF. The DNA for the CDR3 is TGTGCCAGCAGCGTAGCGGTCAACAGGGGAGTAGCCGGGGAGCTGTTTTTT.

This clone was seen once. The chain links TRBV25-1 to TRBJ2-3; 12 nucleotides line up with TRBD2. Germline V lookup: CDR1 MGHDK, CDR2 SYGVNS. V lost 3 bases and J lost 0; bases outside the gene matches: 7. The CDR3 contains 18 residues. Here the CDR3 DNA reads TGTGCCAGCAGTGAGGGGGGTCTAGCGGGAGGGAGCACAGATACGCAGTATTTT. Translating gives CASSEGGLAGGSTDTQYF.

The CDR3 DNA sequence: TGTGCCAGCAGTTCCCCCAGCGGGACCTTCTACAATGAGCAGTTCTTC. It translates to CASSSPSGTFYNEQFF. The chain links TRBV27 to TRBJ2-1; the match to TRBD2 covers 7 bases. Trimming at V came to 4 bases and at J to 3 bases, leaving 9 bases not matched to a gene. The germline V gene encodes CDR1 MNHEY and CDR2 SMNVEV (reference sequence). The CDR3 has 16 amino acids.

The rearrangement uses TRBV6-6 and TRBJ2-7; 11 nucleotides agree with TRBD1. Germline assignment: CDR1 MNHNY and CDR2 SVGAGI (reference sequence). V was clipped by 6 bases and J by 3 bases; unmatched bases: 7. The CDR3 runs to 15 residues. This CDR3 reads CASRPGTGGFYEQYF. CDR3 coding DNA: TGTGCCAGCAGACCCGGGACAGGGGGTTTCTACGAGCAGTACTTC.

DNA of the CDR3: TGTGCCAGCAGCTTCAGCTCCTACGAGCAGTACTTC. Translating gives CASSFSSYEQYF. The chain carries TRBV11-1 and TRBJ2-7, with D uncertain. V gave up 3 bases and J gave up 0 bases, with 3 bases separating them. The germline V gene encodes CDR1 SGHAT and CDR2 FQDESV (reference sequence). The CDR3 totals 12 residues.

This clone has just one count. The chain links TRBV5-1 to TRBJ2-3; 9 nucleotides align to TRBD1. Germline loops: CDR1 SGHRS, CDR2 YFSETQ. The J segment lost 3 bases and the V segment lost 6 bases, leaving 8 bases of the junction unmatched. The CDR3 extends over 15 amino acids. The CDR3 loop is CASIFETGGTDTQYF. The CDR3 bases are TGCGCCAGCATTTTCGAGACAGGGGGTACAGATACGCAGTATTTT.

Judged by abundance, this clone is medium-sized. CDR3 residues: CSVGLNTEAFF. CDR3 DNA sequence: TGCAGCGTGGGGCTGAACACTGAAGCTTTCTTT. The chain links TRBV29-1 to TRBJ1-1; maybe TRBD1 (5 bases). Trimming took off 6 bases at V and 0 bases at J, with 5 bases between the two ends. The length of the CDR3 is 11 residues. The germline V gene encodes CDR1 SQVTM and CDR2 ANQGSEA. Full variable domain (missing parts from reference TRBV29-1 and TRBJ1-1): SAVISQKPSRDICQRGTSLTIQCQVDSQVTMMFWYRQQPGQSLTLIATANQGSEATYESGFVIDKFPISRPNLTFSTLTVSNMSPEDSSIYLCSVGLNTEAFFGQGTRLTVV.

The V gene is TRBV19, the J gene TRBJ2-4; 11 nucleotides agree with TRBD1. The CDR3 spans 16 residues. V was clipped by 1 base and J by 5 bases; unmatched bases: 4. From germline, CDR1 is LNHDA and CDR2 SQIVND (reference sequence). The CDR3 sequence: CASSIGDRGFENIQYF. The CDR3 DNA is TGTGCCAGTAGTATAGGGGACAGGGGGTTCGAAAACATTCAGTACTTC.

V is TRBV5-1 and J is TRBJ2-5; a possible D gene is TRBD1 (6 bases). The CDR3 is made up of 13 amino acids. The V end was cut by 2 bases, the J end by 5 bases, with 10 bases between. CDR1 SGHRS and CDR2 YFSETQ come from the germline V gene. CDR3: CASSFGGGETQYF. The CDR3 nucleotides are TGCGCCAGCAGCTTTGGGGGCGGGGAGACCCAGTACTTC.

The chain joins TRBV19 to TRBJ1-1; tentatively, D is TRBD1 (5 bases). The CDR3 runs to 12 residues. Germline V gene sequence: CDR1 LNHDA, CDR2 SQIVND (reference sequence). V was trimmed by 6 bases and J by 6 bases, leaving 11 bases between them. This CDR3 is CASRWGGAEAFF. In DNA, the CDR3 is TGTGCCAGTAGGTGGGGAGGGGCTGAAGCTTTCTTT.